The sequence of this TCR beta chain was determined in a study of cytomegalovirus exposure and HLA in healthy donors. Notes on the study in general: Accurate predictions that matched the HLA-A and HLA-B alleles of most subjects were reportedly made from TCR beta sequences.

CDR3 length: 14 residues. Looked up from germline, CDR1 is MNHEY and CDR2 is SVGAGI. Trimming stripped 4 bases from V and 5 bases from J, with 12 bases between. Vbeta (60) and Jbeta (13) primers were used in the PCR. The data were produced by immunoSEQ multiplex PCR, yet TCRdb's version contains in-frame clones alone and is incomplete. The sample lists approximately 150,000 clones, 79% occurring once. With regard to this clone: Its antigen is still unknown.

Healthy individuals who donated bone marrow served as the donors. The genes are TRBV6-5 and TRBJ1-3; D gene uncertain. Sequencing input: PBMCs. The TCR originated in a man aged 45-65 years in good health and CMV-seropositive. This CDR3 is CASSLTAARNTIYF. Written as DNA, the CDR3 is TGTGCCAGCAGTTTGACGGCGGCCCGAAACACCATATATTTT.